Following are 25 T cell receptor beta chains from one sample sequenced in a study of blood T cell repertoires in COVID-19 (dated by TCRdb to the early 2020s). The method behind the library was the immunoSEQ multiplex PCR assay. TCRdb stores this immuneACCESS table with in-frame sequences only. Part of the clones is absent; in the studies checked, under half of the shortfall reflects unresolved V genes, and no reason is known for the rest. Present in this sample are roughly 150,000 clones, around 85% of which were seen just once. More than 5% of the sample rests with the top ten. Specimen: PBMCs or T cells enriched from blood (not recorded which). The source is a middle-aged woman who had recovered from COVID-19.

The chain combines TRBV3-1 (or the pseudogene TRBV3-2) with TRBJ2-2; 11 nucleotides agree with TRBD2. From germline, CDR1 is LGHDT and CDR2 YNNKEL (reference sequence). The J segment lost 4 bases and the V segment lost 6 bases, leaving 7 bases of the junction unmatched. CDR3 length: 16 amino acids. The CDR3 sequence: CASRQGLAESTGELFF. CDR3 coding DNA: TGTGCCAGCAGACAGGGACTAGCGGAGTCCACCGGGGAGCTGTTTTTT.

The count of this clone is one. The chain joins TRBV28 to TRBJ2-1, with 7 positions matching TRBD1. CDR3 length: 16 residues. V lost 10 bases, J lost 5 bases, and 17 bases stayed unmatched. Germline V CDR1 and CDR2: MDHEN, SYDVKM. The CDR3 here is CAILGGRRFSNNEQFF. In DNA form, the CDR3 reads TGTGCCATCCTAGGGGGCAGGAGATTTTCGAACAATGAGCAGTTCTTC.

The chain combines TRBV6-5 with TRBJ1-1; 11 nucleotides line up with TRBD1. J was trimmed by 5 bases and V by 6 bases; bases with no gene match: 5. CDR3 length: 14 residues. The V gene's germline CDR1 is MNHEY and CDR2 SVGAGI. The CDR3 sequence is CASRDRGLGTEAFF. In DNA, the CDR3 is TGTGCCAGCAGGGACAGGGGGCTGGGGACTGAAGCTTTCTTT.

The chain carries TRBV9 and TRBJ2-1; 8 bases fit TRBD2. Looked up from germline, CDR1 is SGDLS and CDR2 is YYNGEE. This CDR3 comprises 16 residues. With V trimmed by 2 bases and J by 4 bases, 8 bases remained unmatched. For the CDR3, the DNA is TGTGCCAGCAGCGTTTCAACGGGGGGGTTGTACAATGAGCAGTTCTTC. Translated, it gives CASSVSTGGLYNEQFF. Drawing the rest from reference TRBV9 and TRBJ2-1, the complete variable domain is DSGVTQTPKHLITATGQRVTLRCSPRSGDLSVYWYQQSLDQGLQFLIQYYNGEERAKGNILERFSAQQFPDLHSELNLSSLELGDSALYFCASSVSTGGLYNEQFFGPGTRLTVL.

The chain links TRBV3-1 (or the pseudogene TRBV3-2) to TRBJ2-3; 8 nucleotides match TRBD2. The CDR3 spans 12 residues. The ends lost 8 bases at V and 3 bases at J; junction bases unmatched: 1. Germline CDR1 is LGHDT and CDR2 is YNNKEL (reference sequence). Here the CDR3 DNA reads TGTGCCAGCGGCGGGGGGACAGATACGCAGTATTTT. This codes for CASGGGTDTQYF.

CDR3 region: CASTHPGQPLDTQYF. CDR3 DNA: TGCGCCAGCACCCACCCGGGACAGCCATTAGATACGCAGTATTTT. V is TRBV4-1 and J is TRBJ2-3, with TRBD1 matching 7 bases. V was clipped by 7 bases and J by 5 bases; unmatched bases: 12. The CDR3 is 15 amino acids. Germline V gene sequence: CDR1 MGHRA, CDR2 YSYEKL.

This chain joins TRBV13 and TRBJ2-3; D remains unclear. The CDR3 runs 18 residues. Germline V CDR1 and CDR2: PRHDT, FYEKMQ (reference sequence). V gave up 4 bases and J gave up 2 bases, with 22 bases separating them. The CDR3 spells CASSSAPFPYSYTDTQYF. DNA for the CDR3: TGTGCCAGCAGCTCCGCACCGTTCCCCTACAGTTACACAGATACGCAGTATTTT.

The gene calls are TRBV6-5 and TRBJ2-5; 11 bases fit TRBD1. Germline CDR1 is MNHEY and CDR2 is SVGAGI. The CDR3 has 14 residues. Losses at the gene ends were 10 bases for V and 5 bases for J; bases not matched to a gene: 9. For the CDR3, the DNA is TGTGCCACAGGGGACAGGGGGGGAACGGAGACCCAGTACTTC. Residues: CATGDRGGTETQYF.

V gene TRBV6-5 combines with J gene TRBJ2-7; TRBD2 matches at 8 bases. J was trimmed by 6 bases and V by 2 bases; bases with no gene match: 9. The germline V gene encodes CDR1 MNHEY and CDR2 SVGAGI. CDR3 length: 15 amino acids. The CDR3 loop is CASSYGPGLVGEQYF. In nucleotides, the CDR3 is TGTGCCAGCAGTTACGGGCCGGGACTAGTGGGCGAGCAGTACTTC.

This chain links TRBV11-2 with TRBJ2-7; no reliable D call. CDR3 length: 12 residues. The V end lost 8 bases, the J end lost 5 bases, and 13 bases lay between the germline ends. From germline, CDR1 is SGHAT and CDR2 FQNNGV. CDR3 nucleotides: TGTGCCAGCCTGGAGTCTCAAGACGAGCAGTACTTC. Translation: CASLESQDEQYF.

This clone was seen a single time. The gene calls are TRBV10-2 and TRBJ2-2; 7 bases match TRBD1. The CDR3 length is 14 residues. Germline CDR1 is WSHSY and CDR2 is SAAADI. Germline trimming cut 8 bases from V and 2 bases from J; bases unmatched to any gene: 5. CDR3 amino acids: CASCRDRNTGELFF. CDR3 bases: TGCGCCAGCTGCCGGGACAGAAACACCGGGGAGCTGTTTTTT.

Concerning this clone itself: Other DNA sequences in the same sample also yield this CDR3. The J gene is TRBJ1-3, the V gene TRBV9; D is possibly TRBD1 (5 bases). Between the trimmed V and J ends, which lost 0 bases and 4 bases, there was a span of 11 bases. Germline CDR1 SGDLS, CDR2 YYNGEE. The CDR3 has 15 amino acids. The CDR3 coding sequence is TGTGCCAGCAGCGTAGGGGCAGGGCCGGGAAACACCATATATTTT. Translating it yields CASSVGAGPGNTIYF.

This sequence joins TRBV7-8 and TRBJ2-1; 11 bases are shared with TRBD2. The CDR3 runs 16 residues. Germline V gene sequence: CDR1 SGHVS, CDR2 FQNEAQ. Trimming at V came to 7 bases and at J to 4 bases, leaving 9 bases not matched to a gene. The CDR3 nucleotides read TGTGCCAGCAAAATCCCCGGGACTAGCGGATACAATGAGCAGTTCTTC. Its translation is CASKIPGTSGYNEQFF.

The chain employs TRBV11-2 and TRBJ1-2, with D unresolved. CDR3 length: 15 amino acids. The germline V gene encodes CDR1 SGHAT and CDR2 FQNNGV. The germline V and J ends were trimmed by 1 base and 7 bases, with 16 bases remaining between them. In nucleotides, the CDR3 is TGTGCCAGCAGCTTAGCTCTTACTATCCCCCCTGGCTACACCTTC. It specifies CASSLALTIPPGYTF.

This clone has only a few counts. The rearrangement links TRBV18 to TRBJ2-3; D remains ambiguous. Trimming shortened V by 3 bases and J by 3 bases, and 16 bases separated the two germline ends. The length of the CDR3 is 16 residues. Germline CDR1 KGHSH, CDR2 LQKENI. The CDR3 sequence: CASSPLDSTGTDTQYF. The CDR3 DNA sequence: TGTGCCAGCTCACCCCTAGATTCGACCGGGACAGATACGCAGTATTTT.

The V gene is TRBV18, the J gene TRBJ1-1, with 10 nucleotides matching TRBD1. Germline trimming cut 2 bases from V and 6 bases from J; bases unmatched to any gene: 9. The germline gives CDR1 KGHSH, CDR2 LQKENI. The CDR3 sequence is 16 residues long. As DNA, the CDR3 is TGTGCCAGCTCACCAATATCGCCCGGACAGGGGGCTGAAGCTTTCTTT. Its translation is CASSPISPGQGAEAFF.

The J gene is TRBJ1-1, the V gene TRBV28, with D tentatively TRBD1 (5 bases). The V gene's germline CDR1 is MDHEN and CDR2 SYDVKM. The CDR3 runs 11 residues. Between the trimmed V and J ends, which lost 10 bases and 7 bases, there was a span of 13 bases. The CDR3, as DNA: TGTGCCACCAAGACAGCAAGTGAAGCTTTCTTT. It specifies CATKTASEAFF. Combining the CDR3 with reference TRBV28 and TRBJ1-1 gives the whole variable domain DVKVTQSSRYLVKRTGEKVFLECVQDMDHENMFWYRQDPGLGLRLIYFSYDVKMKEKGDIPEGYSVSREKKERFSLILESASTNQTSMYLCATKTASEAFFGQGTRLTVV.

This rearrangement joins TRBV5-1 to TRBJ2-3; 7 positions match TRBD1. CDR1 and CDR2 from the germline V gene are SGHRS and YFSETQ. The CDR3 consists of 16 residues. The V gene end was trimmed by 0 bases and the J gene end by 0 bases; junction bases not matched to a gene: 4. CDR3 sequence reads: CASSLAGGASTDTQYF. For the CDR3, the DNA is TGCGCCAGCAGCTTGGCAGGGGGTGCGAGCACAGATACGCAGTATTTT.

This sequence joins TRBV6-5 and TRBJ1-2; the match to TRBD1 covers 7 bases. The J segment lost 3 bases and the V segment lost 6 bases, leaving 4 bases of the junction unmatched. Germline V lookup: CDR1 MNHEY, CDR2 SVGAGI. This CDR3 is built from 13 residues. CDR3 DNA sequence: TGTGCCAGCAGCCCCGACAGGGACTATGGCTACACCTTC. It encodes CASSPDRDYGYTF.

The chain uses TRBV7-2 and TRBJ2-1, with D possibly TRBD2 on 7 matching bases. Germline loops: CDR1 SGHTA, CDR2 FQGNSA. Trimming cost V 5 bases and J 7 bases, with 21 bases left between them. CDR3 length: 16 residues. CDR3 protein: CASSPRSGDIRNEQFF. The CDR3 nucleotides are TGTGCCAGCAGCCCCCGGAGCGGGGACATCCGGAATGAGCAGTTCTTC.

The chain couples TRBV10-3 to TRBJ2-1; 9 bases align to TRBD2. V dropped 4 bases and J dropped 6; count of bases not matched to a gene: 7. Germline CDR1 and CDR2: ENHRY and SYGVKD. The CDR3 has 15 amino acids. For the CDR3, the DNA is TGTGCCATCAGTGCCGGGACTAGCTCTACCAATGAGCAGTTCTTC. Translating it yields CAISAGTSSTNEQFF.

This chain connects TRBV14 to TRBJ1-1, with a weak D call TRBD1 (6 bases). CDR3 length: 13 amino acids. Germline CDR1 is SGHDN and CDR2 is FVKESK. Trimming took off 5 bases at V and 4 bases at J, with 11 bases between the two ends. CDR3 sequence (DNA): TGTGCCAGCAGCATAGACAGGACCACTGAAGCTTTCTTT. It is translated as CASSIDRTTEAFF.

This sequence joins TRBV30 and TRBJ2-7, with D possibly being TRBD1 (5 bases). This CDR3 region has 13 residues. Trimming removed 4 bases at V and 3 bases at J, with 13 bases between. CDR1 and CDR2 from the germline V gene are GTSNPN and SVGIG (reference sequence). The CDR3 is CAWKRGRIYEQYF. The CDR3 bases are TGTGCCTGGAAAAGGGGTCGGATCTACGAGCAGTACTTC.

The genes are TRBV7-8 and TRBJ1-5, with 11 positions matching TRBD1. The germline V gene has CDR1 SGHVS and CDR2 FQNEAQ. The CDR3 sequence is 16 residues long. V dropped 5 bases and J dropped 7; count of bases not matched to a gene: 10. The CDR3 nucleotides read TGTGCCAGCAGCCCCCGGACAGGGGGCAATCTGCAGCCCCAGCATTTT. This sequence encodes CASSPRTGGNLQPQHF. The variable domain in full, completed from reference TRBV7-8 and TRBJ1-5, reads GAGVSQSPRYKVAKRGQDVALRCDPISGHVSLFWYQQALGQGPEFLTYFQNEAQLDKSGLPSDRFFAERPEGSVSTLKIQRTQQEDSAVYLCASSPRTGGNLQPQHFGDGTRLSIL.

J is TRBJ1-4 and V is TRBV18, with TRBD1 matching 7 bases. V gave up 6 bases and J gave up 6 bases; unmatched junction bases: 13. CDR3 length: 16 amino acids. The V gene's germline CDR1 is KGHSH and CDR2 LQKENI. The DNA for the CDR3 is TGTGCCAGCTCCCAAAGGCCCTTAGGGGGCTATGAAAAACTGTTTTTT. Its translation is CASSQRPLGGYEKLFF.